These T cell receptor beta chains were read from a single sample in a study of CD8 T cells in Susac syndrome. TCRdb re-derived calls from the immunoSEQ multiplex PCR reads in MiXCR, one entry per CDR3 protein. The sample comprises more than 85,000 distinct CDR3 sequences, just under 95% of which are singletons, and about 0.29% rests with the top ten. Sequencing was carried out using CD4+ T cells from PBMCs. The receptors derive from a human donor with Susac syndrome. CDR3s include the opening cysteine and the closing phenylalanine or tryptophan. The D gene is left open where the match is weak. Some rows have no size entry. The others give once, few or many, or a class for an expanded clone.

d_call j_call clone_size cdr3_length v_call cdr3_aa cdr3_nt
TRBD1 TRBJ1-5 - 16 TRBV9 CASSATRDRGRQPQHF TGCGCCAGCAGCGCAACCCGGGACAGGGGGCGTCAGCCCCAGCATTTT
- TRBJ2-6 - 16 TRBV3-1 CASSQGRHSGANVLTF TGTGCCAGCAGCCAAGGTCGCCACTCTGGGGCCAACGTCCTGACTTTC
TRBD1 TRBJ2-3 - 16 TRBV20-1 CSVPPAGQVFTDTQYF TGCAGTGTCCCCCCGGCGGGACAGGTCTTCACAGATACGCAGTATTTT
- TRBJ2-7 once 12 TRBV23-1 CASIRYFYEQYF TGCGCCAGCATAAGGTATTTCTACGAGCAGTACTTC
TRBD1 TRBJ2-3 - 11 TRBV29-1 CSDTTGNTQYF TGCAGCGATACGACAGGGAACACGCAGTATTTT
- TRBJ2-7 - 12 TRBV12-3/TRBV12-4 CASTGNRYEQYF TGTGCCTCAACAGGGAATCGGTACGAGCAGTACTTC
TRBD2 TRBJ2-5 - 13 TRBV28 CASERGGQETQYF TGTGCCAGCGAGCGGGGGGGCCAAGAGACCCAGTACTTC
- TRBJ1-4 - 16 TRBV4-1 CASSQDPGRNNEKLFF TGCGCCAGCAGCCAAGACCCGGGCCGGAATAATGAAAAACTGTTTTTT
TRBD2 TRBJ2-1 - 17 TRBV15 CATSRRGGGASYNEQFF TGTGCCACCAGCAGACGGGGCGGGGGGGCGTCCTACAATGAGCAGTTCTTC
- TRBJ2-7 - 13 TRBV2 CASRPGRSYEQYF TGTGCCAGCCGACCTGGGCGGTCCTACGAGCAGTACTTC
- TRBJ2-1 - 11 TRBV15 CATSGTREQFF TGTGCCACCAGCGGGACGCGTGAGCAGTTCTTC
- TRBJ2-2 - 17 TRBV20-1 CSARPPWGAGNTGELFF TGCAGTGCTAGACCCCCATGGGGCGCGGGTAACACCGGGGAGCTGTTTTTT
TRBD2 TRBJ2-3 - 14 TRBV7-9 CASSTQRGEDTQYF TGTGCCAGCAGCACTCAGCGGGGGGAAGATACGCAGTATTTT
- TRBJ1-2 - 14 TRBV5-4 CASSYRDRDHGYTF TGTGCCAGCAGCTACCGGGACCGGGATCATGGCTACACCTTC
TRBD1 TRBJ1-1 - 11 TRBV12-3/TRBV12-4 CASSYTGEAFF TGTGCCAGCAGCTACACAGGGGAGGCTTTCTTT
TRBD1 TRBJ2-7 - 19 TRBV14 CASSQGARRNRGRTYEQYF TGTGCCAGCAGCCAAGGAGCGAGGCGGAACAGGGGCCGGACCTACGAGCAGTACTTC
TRBD1 TRBJ2-7 - 14 TRBV20-1 CSASYGTGQLEQYF TGCAGTGCTAGTTACGGGACAGGGCAGCTCGAGCAGTACTTC
TRBD1 TRBJ1-6 - 14 TRBV7-2 CASSLGQGSSPLHF TGTGCCAGCAGCTTGGGACAGGGTAGTTCACCCCTCCACTTT
- TRBJ2-5 - 16 TRBV6-1 CASSSTLDGVQETQYF TGTGCCAGCAGCTCCACTTTGGACGGGGTCCAAGAGACCCAGTACTTC
- TRBJ2-7 - 13 TRBV2 CASSWDFSYEQYF TGTGCCAGCAGTTGGGACTTCTCCTACGAGCAGTACTTC
- TRBJ1-2 - 15 TRBV15 CATSRDLTGHVVYTF TGTGCCACCAGCAGAGATTTAACGGGCCATGTAGTCTACACCTTC
- TRBJ1-2 - 14 TRBV6-5 CASTMDSRHPGYTF TGTGCCAGCACTATGGACAGCCGTCATCCTGGCTACACCTTC
- TRBJ1-1 - 15 TRBV19 CASSIQGATNTEAFF TGTGCCAGTAGTATCCAAGGGGCAACGAACACTGAAGCTTTCTTT
- TRBJ1-3 once 15 TRBV29-1 CSVAGTPSSGNTIYF TGCAGCGTTGCCGGGACACCGAGCTCTGGAAACACCATATATTTT
TRBD2 TRBJ2-5 - 17 TRBV7-2 CASSLAWGLAGQETQYF TGTGCCAGCAGCTTAGCCTGGGGACTAGCGGGGCAAGAGACCCAGTACTTC
- TRBJ2-2 - 16 TRBV3-1 CASSQRGHVNTGELFF TGTGCCAGCAGCCAAAGGGGACACGTCAACACCGGGGAGCTGTTTTTT
- TRBJ2-1 - 15 TRBV5-8 CASSLGRGPGNEQFF TGTGCCAGCAGCTTAGGGAGGGGGCCAGGTAATGAGCAGTTCTTC
- TRBJ2-7 - 14 TRBV27 CASSFTGSEHEQYF TGTGCCAGCAGTTTCACAGGGAGTGAGCACGAGCAGTACTTC